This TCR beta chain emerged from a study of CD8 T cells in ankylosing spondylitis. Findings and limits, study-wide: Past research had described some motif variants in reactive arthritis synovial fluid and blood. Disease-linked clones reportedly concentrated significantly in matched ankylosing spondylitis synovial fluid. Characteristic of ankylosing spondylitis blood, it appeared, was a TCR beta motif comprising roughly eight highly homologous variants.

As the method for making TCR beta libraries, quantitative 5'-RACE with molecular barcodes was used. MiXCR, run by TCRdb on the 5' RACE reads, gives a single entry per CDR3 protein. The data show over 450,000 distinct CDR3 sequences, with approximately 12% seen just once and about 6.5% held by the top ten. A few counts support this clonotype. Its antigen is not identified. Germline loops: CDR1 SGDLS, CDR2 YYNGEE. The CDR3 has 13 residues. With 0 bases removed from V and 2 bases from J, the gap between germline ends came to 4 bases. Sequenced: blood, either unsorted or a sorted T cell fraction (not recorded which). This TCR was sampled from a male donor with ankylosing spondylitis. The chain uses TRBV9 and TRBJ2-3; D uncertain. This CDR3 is CASSVGYTDTQYF. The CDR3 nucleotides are TGTGCCAGCAGCGTAGGGTACACAGATACGCAGTATTTT.